This TCR beta chain appears in the sequencing data of a study of shared clonotypes between healthy human individuals. Overall study: The composition of the donors was a couple of women and a few men aged 18 to 49. Points from the study as a whole: Few donors limited the genetic and exposure-history diversity represented.

This CDR3 contains 13 residues. CDR1 is MNHEY, CDR2 SVGAGI, per germline. Deletions cut 10 bases from V and 1 base from J, with 13 bases between. Remarks on this clone: Its specificity is unknown.

TCRdb's table, derived via immunoSEQ multiplex PCR, lists solely in-frame clones and lacks some. The table records about 980,000 clones, roughly 72% of them present only once. Sequenced material: memory CD4+ T cells sorted from blood. Subset of the sample: CD45RA-negative fraction. This clonotype was sampled from a man younger than 35 in good health. This chain joins TRBV6-5 and TRBJ1-1; D is unresolved. As DNA, the CDR3 is TGTGCCATGACGGACTCCAAGAACACTGAAGCTTTCTTT. It is translated as CAMTDSKNTEAFF.